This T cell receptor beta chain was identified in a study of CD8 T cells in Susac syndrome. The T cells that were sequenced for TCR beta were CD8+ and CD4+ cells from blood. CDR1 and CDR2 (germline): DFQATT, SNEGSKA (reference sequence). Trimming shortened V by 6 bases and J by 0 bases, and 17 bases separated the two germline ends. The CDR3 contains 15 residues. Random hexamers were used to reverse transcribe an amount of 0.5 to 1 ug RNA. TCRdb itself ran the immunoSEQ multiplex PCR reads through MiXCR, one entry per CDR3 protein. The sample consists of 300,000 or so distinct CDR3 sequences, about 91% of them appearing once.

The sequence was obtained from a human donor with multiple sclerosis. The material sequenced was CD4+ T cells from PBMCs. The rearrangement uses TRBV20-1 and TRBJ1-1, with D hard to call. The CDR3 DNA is TGCAGTGCCCCTAGTGAGGGAGGGTTGAACACTGAAGCTTTCTTT. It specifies CSAPSEGGLNTEAFF.